This T cell receptor (beta chain) emerged from a study of T cell responses to AZD1222 COVID-19 vaccine. Study results and limitations: Of the AZD1222 recipients, only five or six were seropositive at baseline.

A note on this clone: The antigen is unknown.

Clones were read by immunoSEQ multiplex PCR, and TCRdb kept only the in-frame ones, dropping some. The sample holds 140,000 to 150,000 clones, about 93% seen once. The germline CDR1 and CDR2 sequences are SGDLS and YYNGEE. The CDR3 extends over 14 amino acids. V was cut by 4 bases and J by 8 bases, with 18 bases left in between. This receptor was identified in an adult in good health. The material sequenced was peripheral blood, taken on day 0 of AZD1222 vaccination. V usage is TRBV9 and J usage is TRBJ1-2, with D unresolved. The DNA for the CDR3 is TGTGCCAGCAGCCTGGACTTAGGGAACCCGGGCTACACCTTC. Translation: CASSLDLGNPGYTF.